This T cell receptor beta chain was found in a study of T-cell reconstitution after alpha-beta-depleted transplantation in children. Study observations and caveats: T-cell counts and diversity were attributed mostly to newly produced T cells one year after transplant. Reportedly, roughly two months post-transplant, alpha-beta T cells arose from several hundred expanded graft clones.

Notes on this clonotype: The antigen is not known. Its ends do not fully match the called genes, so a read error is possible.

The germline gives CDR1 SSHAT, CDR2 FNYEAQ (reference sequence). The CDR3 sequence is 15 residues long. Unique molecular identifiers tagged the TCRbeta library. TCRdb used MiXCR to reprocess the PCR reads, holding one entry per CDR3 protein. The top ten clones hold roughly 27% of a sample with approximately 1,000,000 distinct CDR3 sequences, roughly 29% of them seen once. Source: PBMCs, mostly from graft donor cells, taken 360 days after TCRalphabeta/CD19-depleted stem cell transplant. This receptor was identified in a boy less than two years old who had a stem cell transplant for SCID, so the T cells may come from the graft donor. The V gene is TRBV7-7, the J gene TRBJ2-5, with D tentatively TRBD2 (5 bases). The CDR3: CASSLVGGRSETQYF. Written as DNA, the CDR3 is TGTGCTAGCAGCTTAGTCGGAGGCAGGTCCGAGACCCAGTACTTC.